A selection of T cell receptor beta chains follows, all from one sample in a study of lymphopenia after photon versus proton radiotherapy. Only in-frame clones appear in the TCRdb table, and some are missing; sequencing was by immunoSEQ multiplex PCR. The sample includes tens of thousands of clones, 87% of them seen just once. The specimen comprised peripheral blood, sampled from a patient treated with proton-based radiotherapy. The receptors here all came from a man older than 75 with esophageal cancer. Both conserved end residues are part of each CDR3. The D gene is left open where the match is weak. The listing skips clone size in some rows; elsewhere it reads once, few, many or a size class.

>.|.|TRBJ2-1|TRBV9
TGTGCCAGCAGCGTAGCTGTTGGTAGCCTGGATGAGCAGTTCTTC
CASSVAVGSLDEQFF
>.|.|TRBJ2-7|TRBV6-5
TGTGCCAGCAGAGGGGTCGAGGAGCAGTACTTC
CASRGVEEQYF
>TRBD1|few|TRBJ1-1|TRBV6-5
TGTGCCAGCAGTTACTCCTTCGGCAGGGGGGGCACTGAAGCTTTCTTT
CASSYSFGRGGTEAFF
>.|.|TRBJ1-5|TRBV6-5
TGTGCCAGCAGTTACGTCGGGGTGAATCAGCCCCAGCATTTT
CASSYVGVNQPQHF
>TRBD1|.|TRBJ2-1|TRBV7-2
TGTGCCAGCAGCTTAATACAGGGGATAAACAATGAGCAGTTCTTC
CASSLIQGINNEQFF
>TRBD2|.|TRBJ2-1|TRBV11-1
TGTGCCAGCCGACTAGCGGGGGAACACAATGAGCAGTTCTTC
CASRLAGEHNEQFF
>.|.|TRBJ2-7|TRBV4-3
TGCGCCAGCAGCCAAGGAACGGGAGAAGGCTACGAGCAGTACTTC
CASSQGTGEGYEQYF
>.|.|TRBJ2-7|TRBV6-6
TGTGCCAGCAGTTACTATGGGGGGCCCTACGAGCAGTACTTC
CASSYYGGPYEQYF
>.|.|TRBJ1-4|TRBV6-6
TGTGCCAGCACCGACGAATGGTCAACTAATGAAAAACTGTTTTTT
CASTDEWSTNEKLFF
>TRBD1|.|TRBJ1-1|TRBV7-2
TGTGCCAGCCGCACAGGAGGGGGCGGCACTGAAGCTTTCTTT
CASRTGGGGTEAFF
>.|.|TRBJ2-7|TRBV6-1
TGTGCCAGCAGTGAAGGGCCTTTCCCCGAGCAGTACTTC
CASSEGPFPEQYF
>TRBD1|.|TRBJ2-7|TRBV19
TGTGCCAGTAGTATGTTACCGGGACAGCAGGACGAGCAGTACTTC
CASSMLPGQQDEQYF
>.|.|TRBJ2-1|TRBV9
TGTGCCAGCAGCGTAACGGACTCCTACAATGAGCAGTTCTTC
CASSVTDSYNEQFF
>.|.|TRBJ2-7|TRBV19
TGTGCCAGTAGTAAGGGGGGGACATACGCCTACGAGCAGTACTTC
CASSKGGTYAYEQYF